The present T cell receptor beta chain was sequenced within a study of cytomegalovirus exposure and HLA in healthy donors. Study overall: Researchers found that roughly 81% of around 400 genotyped donors fell within the Caucasian-associated ancestry cluster.

The study, taken as a whole, reports: TCR beta chain V- and J-gene trimming was linked, in a later analysis, to a missense variant in DCLRE1C. According to a later analysis, most TCR beta chains associated with CMV appeared HLA-restricted. The classifier, whose performance was assessed in both the original and validation cohorts, reportedly diagnosed cytomegalovirus status with high specificity and sensitivity.

PCR amplification relied on 60 Vbeta primers (plus 13 Jbeta primers). Clones were read by immunoSEQ multiplex PCR, and TCRdb kept only the in-frame ones, dropping some. The repertoire has roughly 150,000 clones, about 70% of them found once; the top ten carry less than 5%. The CDR3 is 8 amino acids. Between the trimmed V and J ends, which lost 8 bases and 10 bases, there was a span of 8 bases. Germline-derived CDR1 and CDR2 are GTSNPN and SVGIG (reference sequence). Details on this clone: Its antigen is not identified.

The gene calls are TRBV30 and TRBJ1-1; unclear D gene. The clonotype was recovered from a man between 60 and 75 years old in good health and CMV-seronegative. Source material: PBMCs. In nucleotides, the CDR3 is TGTGCCCTGTCCGGAGCTTTCTTT. It specifies CALSGAFF.